A single T cell receptor beta chain is shown here with its context. Its target is unknown. Amplification used 60 Vbeta primers and 13 Jbeta primers. Sequenced by immunoSEQ multiplex PCR; TCRdb stores in-frame clones only, minus some. In the table there are over 150,000 clones, over 70% of which are singletons. The data stem from a study of cytomegalovirus exposure and HLA in healthy donors. Study outcomes and limitations: For most TCR beta V segments, an earlier analysis put the productive rate at about 90% or about 30% of the time. Presence/absence analyses assumed roughly uniform sequencing depth across donors. Later genetic work tied a missense DCLRE1C variant to beta-chain V and J trimming.

The CDR3 runs to 15 residues. Germline assignment: CDR1 SGHTA and CDR2 FQGNSA. Trimming took 3 bases from V and 7 from J; bases not matched to a gene: 9. Sequenced material: PBMCs. This chain connects TRBV7-2 to TRBJ2-7; 10 nucleotides agree with TRBD2. This TCR came from a woman aged 25 to 45 in good health and CMV-seronegative. The chain's CDR3 is CASSFGSGGASEQYF. The CDR3 DNA reads TGTGCCAGCAGCTTTGGGAGCGGGGGGGCCTCGGAGCAGTACTTC.